This T cell receptor beta chain was captured by sequencing in a study of cytomegalovirus exposure and HLA in healthy donors. Primers for the PCR totalled 60 Vbeta and 13 Jbeta. Generated by immunoSEQ multiplex PCR, the TCRdb table keeps only in-frame clones and is missing some. The top ten hold roughly 3.7% of the sample, which has about 100,000 clones, about 80% seen once. This CDR3 is built from 15 residues. V was pared by 3 bases and J by 8 bases, with 8 bases of the junction left unmatched. In germline, CDR1 is SGDLS, CDR2 YYNGEE. This clone has a single count. This TCR derives from a female donor in good health and CMV-seropositive. The rearrangement uses TRBV9 and TRBJ2-1; 10 bases are shared with TRBD2. Sample: PBMCs. The CDR3 here is CASSASGRAGDEQFF. The CDR3, as DNA: TGTGCCAGCAGCGCGAGCGGGAGGGCCGGTGATGAGCAGTTCTTC.